The source of this T cell receptor beta chain is a study of neurological immune-mediated disorders. This clonotype was detected ten times or more. Its target is not known. The CDR3 is made up of 14 amino acids. Germline lookup yields CDR1 ENHRY and CDR2 SYGVKD. V lost 7 bases and J lost 2; bases outside the gene matches: 5. TCRdb processed the 5' RACE reads anew with MiXCR; each CDR3 protein has one entry. This table has 87,000 or so distinct CDR3 sequences, 3% to 4.5% appearing once. Whole-study results and caveats: CDR3 amino acid sequences of expanded clones were not shared across subjects, a result suggesting private repertoires in all groups.

Sequenced: PBMCs. The sequence derives from a woman aged 45 to 65 with multiple sclerosis. This rearrangement joins TRBV10-3 to TRBJ1-2; 9 bases are shared with TRBD1. CDR3 region: CAIKNRGQNYGYTF. The CDR3 DNA follows: TGTGCCATCAAGAACAGGGGGCAAAACTATGGCTACACCTTC.